The text below deals with one T cell receptor (beta chain). What it recognizes is unknown. This sample stems from a study of vaccination and CD4 T cells after COVID-19. Treatment in this sample: approximately 9-day PBMC culture with coronavirus spike peptide pools or control peptides (ViraFEST assay). With the Oncomine TCR Beta short-read assay, DNA from cultured CD4+ T cells was sequenced. TCRdb reprocessed the PCR reads via MiXCR and lists one record per CDR3 protein. This sample yields over 20,000 distinct CDR3 sequences, of which 38% are seen a single time; about 18% belongs to the top ten. Germline V lookup: CDR1 LNHDA, CDR2 SQIVND (reference sequence). V trimming: 5 bases; J trimming: 3 bases; junction bases outside the gene matches: 15. The length of the CDR3 is 17 residues.

This specimen consisted of CD4+ T cells from blood, cultured in vitro, obtained before SARS-CoV-2 vaccination. This rearrangement joins TRBV19 to TRBJ2-7; TRBD1 matches at 8 bases. The sequence came from a human donor who received a COVID-19 vaccine. The CDR3 nucleotides are TGTGCCAGTAGTTCAAGACGAGCCGGGACAGGATTCTACGAGCAGTACTTC. Its translation: CASSSRRAGTGFYEQYF.